These 10 T cell receptor beta chains share one sample of origin, sequenced in a study of blood T cell repertoires in COVID-19. Some clones are missing from TCRdb's copy, which holds only in-frame ones; the method was immunoSEQ multiplex PCR. This sample has a few hundred thousand clones, with about nine tenths found just once. Sequencing was done on a sample of PBMCs or T cells enriched from blood (not recorded which). Every receptor here comes from a woman under 30 who had recovered from COVID-19.

The chain couples TRBV19 to TRBJ1-4; the match to TRBD1 covers 10 bases. The germline CDR1 and CDR2 sequences are LNHDA and SQIVND (reference sequence). V shed 2 bases, J shed 8 bases, and the junction held 5 bases outside the gene matches. The length of the CDR3 is 15 residues. The CDR3 protein is CASSIHGTGDEKLFF. CDR3 DNA sequence: TGTGCCAGTAGTATACATGGGACAGGGGACGAAAAACTGTTTTTT. The variable domain in full, with the rest retrieved from reference TRBV19 and TRBJ1-4, is DGGITQSPKYLFRKEGQNVTLSCEQNLNHDAMYWYRQDPGQGLRLIYYSQIVNDFQKGDIAEGYSVSREKKESFPLTVTSAQKNPTAFYLCASSIHGTGDEKLFFGSGTQLSVL.

In nucleotides, the CDR3 is TGTGCCAGCAATACCAGGACCTACGAGCAGTACTTC. Its translation is CASNTRTYEQYF. The rearrangement uses TRBV28 and TRBJ2-7; the D is unclear. The CDR3 covers 12 residues. Germline values: CDR1 MDHEN, CDR2 SYDVKM. V was shortened by 7 bases and J by 2 bases, with 9 bases between the two germline ends.

The genes are TRBV7-9 and TRBJ2-2; D perhaps matches TRBD1 (5 bases). V was trimmed by 2 bases and J by 5 bases, leaving 12 bases between them. The germline V gene has CDR1 SEHNR and CDR2 FQNEAQ (reference sequence). CDR3 size: 15 residues. CDR3 sequence: CASSLTGQITGELFF. In DNA, the CDR3 is TGTGCCAGCAGCTTAACTGGACAAATTACCGGGGAGCTGTTTTTT.

The CDR3 is CASSAIPGQGNTEAFF. CDR3 sequence (DNA): TGTGCCAGCAGCGCTATACCGGGACAGGGGAACACTGAAGCTTTCTTT. This chain uses TRBV13 with TRBJ1-1; 9 bases line up with TRBD1. The CDR3 contains 16 residues. Per germline, CDR1 PRHDT and CDR2 FYEKMQ (reference sequence). With 5 bases clipped from V and 1 base from J, the junction kept 8 bases outside the gene matches.

The CDR3 is CAISETGIGEAFF. DNA for the CDR3: TGTGCCATCAGTGAGACAGGAATTGGTGAAGCTTTCTTT. This rearrangement joins TRBV10-3 to TRBJ1-1; the D gene is possibly TRBD1 (5 bases). V was pared by 2 bases and J by 7 bases, with 11 bases between. This CDR3 spans 13 amino acids. Germline CDR1 reads ENHRY; CDR2 reads SYGVKD.

V usage is TRBV7-8 and J usage is TRBJ2-5; TRBD1 aligns across 8 bases. CDR1 is SGHVS and CDR2 is FQNEAQ in the germline V gene. After removal of 3 bases from V and 5 bases from J, the junction contained 2 bases not matched to a gene. CDR3 length: 13 residues. Here the CDR3 DNA reads TGTGCCAGCAGCTTCCCAGGGGGCGAGACCCAGTACTTC. Its protein is CASSFPGGETQYF.

The V and J genes are TRBV11-2 and TRBJ1-1; D might be TRBD1 (6 bases). This CDR3 is built from 13 residues. The ends were cut back, 2 bases at V and 7 bases at J, with 11 bases in the middle. CDR1 is SGHAT, CDR2 FQNNGV, per germline. In DNA form, the CDR3 reads TGTGCCAGCAGCTTAAGCAGGGACAATGAAGCTTTCTTT. Translating it yields CASSLSRDNEAFF.

This chain links TRBV30 with TRBJ1-2, with D possibly TRBD1 on 6 matching bases. The CDR3 runs to 12 residues. V lost 8 bases and J lost 5, with 15 bases in between. CDR1 is GTSNPN, CDR2 SVGIG, per germline (reference sequence). CDR3: CAGSRQVYGYTF. CDR3 bases: TGTGCCGGAAGCAGACAGGTTTATGGCTACACCTTC.

The CDR3 DNA reads as TGTGCCAGTACCGACATCATGAACACTGAAGCTTTCTTT. It yields the protein CASTDIMNTEAFF. The chain combines TRBV19 with TRBJ1-1; D ambiguous. The V end was cut by 7 bases, the J end by 0 bases, with 9 bases between. CDR1 is LNHDA and CDR2 is SQIVND in the germline V gene (reference sequence). The CDR3 sequence is 13 residues long.

The CDR3 sequence: CASSPVLGVAGVTDTQYF. DNA for the CDR3: TGTGCCAGCAGTCCGGTCCTAGGGGTAGCGGGGGTCACAGATACGCAGTATTTT. This chain links TRBV27 with TRBJ2-3; 9 bases line up with TRBD2. V trimming: 5 bases; J trimming: 2 bases; junction bases outside the gene matches: 14. In germline, CDR1 is MNHEY, CDR2 SMNVEV (reference sequence). The CDR3 sequence is 18 residues long.